Given below is one TCR beta chain in context. As yet, its antigen is unknown. This sample also contains other DNA sequences that code for the same CDR3. PCR employed 60 Vbeta and 13 Jbeta primers. Some clones are missing from TCRdb's copy, which holds only in-frame ones; the method was immunoSEQ multiplex PCR. The sample has some 150,000 clones, 64% seen once; the top ten hold around 2.9%. This specimen comes from a study of cytomegalovirus exposure and HLA in healthy donors. Whole-study findings and limits: Earlier analysis yielded a pattern in which most TCR beta V segments were productive about 90% or about 30% of the time.

The CDR3 extends over 13 amino acids. Per germline, CDR1 SGDLS and CDR2 YYNGEE. V dropped 3 bases and J dropped 4 bases, with 8 bases sitting between them. The chain couples TRBV9 to TRBJ1-3; D is ambiguous. Sample: PBMCs. The TCR sequence derives from a woman in her 30s in good health and CMV-seropositive. DNA for the CDR3: TGTGCCAGCAGCGGGGGAGGGGGAAACACCATATATTTT. Protein product: CASSGGGGNTIYF.